The present T cell receptor beta chain was sequenced within a study of T cells in Graves' hyperthyroidism and ophthalmopathy. Regarding the study as a whole: The majority of expanded thyroid clonotypes above 0.001 also appeared in blood.

This CDR3 comprises 13 residues. Germline V CDR1 and CDR2: MNHNS, SASEGT. V shed 7 bases, J shed 2 bases, and the junction held 3 bases outside the gene matches. A word on this clonotype: Its antigen remains unidentified.

RNA transcripts served as the template for amplifying TCR beta CDR3 regions. TCR CDR3 regions were first amplified by RT-PCR with HTBI primers. TCRdb itself ran the multiplex PCR reads through MiXCR, one entry per CDR3 protein. Of around 660,000 distinct CDR3 sequences detected, just under 45% appear once; the ten largest clones hold 6.5% to 9%. Exclusion criteria comprised uncontrolled infection, other autoimmune disease, pregnancy or lactation. Diagnoses were established using clinical symptoms, serum thyroxine and TRAb, thyroid ultrasound and orbital computed tomography. The chain links TRBV6-1 to TRBJ1-2; 8 nucleotides align to TRBD1. Sequencing used peripheral blood or thyroid tissue (not recorded which). The origin of this receptor is an adult man with Graves' disease, either hyperthyroidism or ophthalmopathy (not recorded which). The CDR3 sequence is CASNYRGNYGYTF. In DNA form, the CDR3 reads TGTGCCAGCAATTACAGGGGGAACTATGGCTACACCTTC.